This TCR beta chain emerged from a study of blood T cell repertoires in COVID-19. Study information: Samples came from the United States, Italy and Spain, spanning acute and convalescent COVID-19. T cells, B-cell-depleted T cells, or PBMCs provided the cDNA or gDNA that served as material.

In the original workflow: Amplification of reference gene primers provided the estimated nucleated cell counts. Here immunoSEQ multiplex PCR was the method, and the copy in TCRdb shows in-frame clones only, minus some. The DNA was the basis for D and trimming; V, J and clone size are from that table. The sample lists 150,000 or so clones; roughly 83% were seen once. From germline, CDR1 is SGDLS and CDR2 YYNGEE. The CDR3 consists of 12 residues. Trimming took off 1 base at V and 8 bases at J, with 9 bases between the two ends. This chain uses TRBV9 with TRBJ1-2; D not resolved. The sequenced sample was peripheral blood. This receptor was obtained from a woman aged 60-75 years with acute or convalescent COVID-19. CDR3 region: CASSVSGGGYTF. As DNA, the CDR3 is TGTGCCAGCAGCGTATCGGGAGGGGGCTACACCTTC.